One sample yielded the 9 T cell receptor beta chains listed below, sequenced in a study of blood T cell repertoires in COVID-19. The protocol was immunoSEQ multiplex PCR, while the TCRdb copy is restricted to in-frame clones and leaves out a portion. This sample has about 99,000 clones, with 79% found just once. Sequencing input: peripheral blood. The receptors here all came from a woman over 75 with active or convalescent COVID-19.

The genes are TRBV4-2 and TRBJ1-3; D not resolved. This CDR3 is built from 17 residues. Germline assignment: CDR1 LGHNA and CDR2 YNFKEQ. Trimming pared 3 bases from V and 0 bases from J, leaving 15 bases between. The CDR3 spells CASSQRELTSSGNTIYF. The CDR3 DNA is TGTGCCAGCAGCCAGAGGGAGCTTACGAGCTCTGGAAACACCATATATTTT.

The rearrangement joins TRBV6-5 to TRBJ2-1, with 9 bases fitting TRBD2. CDR3 size: 16 residues. V gave up 1 base and J gave up 10 bases; unmatched junction bases: 11. Germline V CDR1 and CDR2: MNHEY, SVGAGI. CDR3 amino acids: CASSYLTSGRLGEQFF. CDR3 coding DNA: TGTGCCAGCAGTTACTTGACTAGCGGTCGACTCGGGGAGCAGTTCTTC.

The chain recombines TRBV2 with TRBJ2-5; 11 bases agree with TRBD2. The trim removed 10 bases at V and 5 bases at J, leaving 12 bases unmatched. CDR1 is SNHLY, CDR2 FYNNEI, per germline. CDR3 length: 15 amino acids. The CDR3 loop is CANSGTSGGGETQYF. Here the CDR3 DNA reads TGTGCCAATTCCGGGACTAGCGGAGGGGGGGAGACCCAGTACTTC.

The DNA for the CDR3 is TGTGCCAGCAGCTTGGGGCGTCAAGGGGACACCATATATTTT. Its protein product is CASSLGRQGDTIYF. V gene TRBV5-6 combines with J gene TRBJ1-3; a weak D match, TRBD1 (5 bases). The CDR3 runs 14 residues. Trimming took off 0 bases at V and 8 bases at J, with 12 bases between the two ends. Germline values: CDR1 SGHDT, CDR2 YYEEEE.

V usage is TRBV5-5 and J usage is TRBJ1-4; D perhaps matches TRBD1 (5 bases). The V and J ends lost 0 bases and 7 bases respectively, with 13 bases between them. The V gene's germline CDR1 is SGHKS and CDR2 YYEKEE (reference sequence). CDR3 length: 15 residues. CDR3: CASSLATGGVEKLFF. The DNA for the CDR3 is TGTGCCAGCAGCTTGGCCACGGGAGGGGTTGAAAAACTGTTTTTT. The entire variable domain, with the rest obtained from reference TRBV5-5 and TRBJ1-4, is as follows: DAGVTQSPTHLIKTRGQQVTLRCSPISGHKSVSWYQQVLGQGPQFIFQYYEKEERGRGNFPDRFSARQFPNYSSELNVNALLLGDSALYLCASSLATGGVEKLFFGSGTQLSVL.

The rearrangement uses TRBV9 and TRBJ2-5; tentatively, D is TRBD1 (6 bases). The germline V gene has CDR1 SGDLS and CDR2 YYNGEE. V lost 4 bases, J lost 4 bases, and 14 bases lay in between. This CDR3 is built from 14 residues. The CDR3 nucleotides read TGTGCCAGCAGCCCAATGGGGGCTCTAGAGACCCAGTACTTC. Its translation: CASSPMGALETQYF.

The rearrangement joins TRBV13 to TRBJ1-2, with 9 positions matching TRBD1. CDR1 and CDR2 from the germline V gene are PRHDT and FYEKMQ (reference sequence). The CDR3 is 15 amino acids. The J segment lost 2 bases and the V segment lost 4 bases, leaving 5 bases of the junction unmatched. CDR3 sequence (DNA): TGTGCCAGCAGCTCCACAGGGGGCCCCAACTATGGCTACACCTTC. It yields the protein CASSSTGGPNYGYTF.

The V gene is TRBV29-1, the J gene TRBJ1-3, with D possibly matching TRBD1 (6 bases). The V end lost 4 bases, the J end lost 2 bases, and 12 bases lay between the germline ends. Germline V gives CDR1 SQVTM, CDR2 ANQGSEA. The CDR3 runs to 14 residues. DNA of the CDR3: TGCAGCGTTGTTGCGGGGGCGACTGGAAACACCATATATTTT. Translating it yields CSVVAGATGNTIYF.

The genes are TRBV18 and TRBJ2-1, with 13 bases identical to TRBD2. The germline V gene encodes CDR1 KGHSH and CDR2 LQKENI. With 5 bases clipped from V and 7 bases from J, the junction kept 2 bases outside the gene matches. This CDR3 has 14 amino acids. The CDR3 here is CASSGTSGKNEQFF. DNA of the CDR3: TGTGCCAGCTCAGGGACTAGCGGGAAAAATGAGCAGTTCTTC.